A single sample is the source of the 22 T cell receptor beta chains below, sequenced in a study of CD8 T cells in ankylosing spondylitis. Study conclusions and caveats: Blood of patients with ankylosing spondylitis appeared to be characterized by a TCR beta motif of seven or eight highly homologous variants.

No antigen is known for these receptors. TCRdb used MiXCR to reprocess the 5' RACE reads, holding one entry per CDR3 protein. The sample lists some 800,000 distinct CDR3 sequences, approximately 12% occurring once. The sequenced sample was blood, either unsorted or a sorted T cell fraction (not recorded which). All receptors come from a male donor with ankylosing spondylitis.

This clonotype was found a few times. The chain joins TRBV20-1 to TRBJ2-5, with 10 bases matching TRBD2. This CDR3 is 12 amino acids long. Germline V gene sequence: CDR1 DFQATT, CDR2 SNEGSKA (reference sequence). Trimming at V came to 4 bases and at J to 5 bases, leaving 1 base not matched to a gene. CDR3 sequence reads: CSAILAGETQYF. Here the CDR3 DNA reads TGCAGTGCTATACTAGCGGGGGAGACCCAGTACTTC.

The genes are TRBV5-6 and TRBJ2-3, with D hard to call. This CDR3 comprises 16 residues. CDR1 and CDR2 (germline): SGHDT, YYEEEE. Trimming shortened V by 3 bases and J by 0 bases, and 14 bases separated the two germline ends. CDR3 nucleotide sequence: TGTGCCAGCAGCTCCTTCCTGCTTGTCAGCACAGATACGCAGTATTTT. It yields the protein CASSSFLLVSTDTQYF.

The chain recombines TRBV7-2 with TRBJ1-6; D remains ambiguous. This CDR3 has 16 residues. V was clipped by 2 bases and J by 5 bases, with 13 bases between them. Germline V lookup: CDR1 SGHTA, CDR2 FQGNSA. The CDR3 here is CASSLLRLTDNSPLHF. DNA of the CDR3: TGTGCCAGCAGCTTATTGAGACTGACCGATAATTCACCCCTCCACTTT.

The J gene is TRBJ1-6, the V gene TRBV4-3; 7 bases are shared with TRBD1. Germline lookup yields CDR1 LGHNA and CDR2 YSLEER. The CDR3 is made up of 15 amino acids. The ends lost 3 bases at V and 5 bases at J; junction bases unmatched: 4. The CDR3 loop is CASSQEGQNNSPLHF. CDR3 bases: TGCGCCAGCAGCCAGGAGGGACAGAATAATTCACCCCTCCACTTT.

The V and J genes are TRBV20-1 and TRBJ2-3; TRBD2 might be the D (6 bases). Germline CDR1 DFQATT, CDR2 SNEGSKA (reference sequence). This CDR3 has 14 residues. Trimming took 4 bases from V and 4 from J, leaving 15 bases between them. The CDR3 protein is CSANRPPGADTQYF. CDR3 DNA: TGCAGTGCTAACCGGCCCCCGGGAGCAGATACGCAGTATTTT.

As concerns this clonotype: An end of the junction differs from the germline gene, which may be a read error. The genes are TRBV7-7 and TRBJ2-5; D is unclear. The CDR3 length is 13 residues. Germline CDR1 is SSHAT and CDR2 is FNYEAQ (reference sequence). CDR3 DNA sequence: TGTGCTAGCAGCTTATCTGGGCCCGAGACCCAGTACTTC. This translates into CASSLSGPETQYF.

This clonotype was detected only a few times. The V call is TRBV7-2, the J call TRBJ2-5; no definite D call. The ends were cut back, 2 bases at V and 4 bases at J, with 8 bases in the middle. CDR3 length equals 13 residues. Per the germline V gene, CDR1 is SGHTA and CDR2 is FQGNSA. The CDR3 bases are TGTGCCAGCAGCTTATCGGCGGTAGAGACCCAGTACTTC. It translates to CASSLSAVETQYF.

The chain employs TRBV20-1 and TRBJ2-1; D unclear. Germline values: CDR1 DFQATT, CDR2 SNEGSKA (reference sequence). V lost 3 bases, J lost 2 bases, and 11 bases lay in between. The CDR3 is made up of 14 amino acids. The CDR3 here is CSASRVTAYNEQFF. The CDR3 DNA follows: TGCAGTGCTAGTCGGGTCACGGCCTACAATGAGCAGTTCTTC.

The chain employs TRBV7-2 and TRBJ2-5; D is possibly TRBD2 (6 bases). The CDR3 runs to 15 residues. Trimming shortened V by 0 bases and J by 5 bases, and 13 bases separated the two germline ends. Germline V CDR1 and CDR2: SGHTA, FQGNSA. CDR3 sequence (DNA): TGTGCCAGCAGCTTAGCATTAGTTGGAGGGGAGACCCAGTACTTC. Amino acid sequence: CASSLALVGGETQYF.

Many counts were recorded for this clonotype. The chain combines TRBV29-1 with TRBJ2-3, with 7 nucleotides matching TRBD1. The CDR3 sequence is 15 residues long. V shed 6 bases and J 2 bases; nucleotides not matched to a gene: 11. Per the germline V gene, CDR1 is SQVTM and CDR2 is ANQGSEA. The CDR3 nucleotides read TGCAGCGTCAATGGGAACAGGGGATCCACAGATACGCAGTATTTT. This encodes CSVNGNRGSTDTQYF.

This chain links TRBV27 with TRBJ2-7; D tentatively fits TRBD1 or TRBD2 (6 bases each). V lost 5 bases and J 3 bases, leaving 14 bases between the germline ends. The CDR3 is 14 amino acids. Looked up from germline, CDR1 is MNHEY and CDR2 is SMNVEV (reference sequence). The CDR3 is CASSTTGGNYEQYF. In nucleotides, the CDR3 is TGTGCCAGCAGTACGACCGGGGGCAACTACGAGCAGTACTTC.

This clonotype was recorded a few times. V is TRBV7-8 and J is TRBJ2-3; TRBD2 matches at 8 bases. V shed 5 bases, J shed 7 bases, and the junction held 11 bases outside the gene matches. The CDR3 is made up of 15 amino acids. Germline CDR1 reads SGHVS; CDR2 reads FQNEAQ. The CDR3 DNA follows: TGTGCCAGCAGCCTACCCGGGACGGGGGGGAATACGCAGTATTTT. As protein: CASSLPGTGGNTQYF.

V usage is TRBV10-3 and J usage is TRBJ2-6; 15 bases line up with TRBD2. V shed 2 bases, J shed 2 bases, and the junction held 1 base outside the gene matches. The CDR3 is 18 amino acids. Germline V gene data show CDR1 as ENHRY and CDR2 as SYGVKD. This CDR3 reads CAISEGLAGGAGANVLTF. CDR3 sequence (DNA): TGTGCCATCAGTGAGGGACTAGCGGGAGGGGCTGGGGCCAACGTCCTGACTTTC.

This clonotype showed up just a few times. The chain uses TRBV9 and TRBJ1-2; a possible D gene is TRBD1 (6 bases). V lost 4 bases and J 9 bases, leaving 13 bases between the germline ends. This CDR3 has 12 residues. Germline-derived CDR1 and CDR2 are SGDLS and YYNGEE. The CDR3 nucleotides are TGTGCCAGCAGCTACACAGGGTTAAGCTACACCTTC. Encoded protein: CASSYTGLSYTF.

This clonotype showed up many times. The V call is TRBV5-5, the J call TRBJ1-1; D is ambiguous. The CDR3 runs to 14 residues. The V end lost 4 bases, the J end lost 1 base, and 11 bases lay between the germline ends. From germline, CDR1 is SGHKS and CDR2 YYEKEE (reference sequence). The CDR3 protein is CASSPRDQNTEAFF. CDR3 nucleotide sequence: TGTGCCAGCAGCCCCCGGGATCAGAACACTGAAGCTTTCTTT.

The rearrangement links TRBV7-3 to TRBJ2-1; D is unclear. This CDR3 spans 13 amino acids. V was cut by 8 bases and J by 8 bases, with 16 bases left in between. Germline V CDR1 and CDR2: SGHTA, FQGTGA. As DNA, the CDR3 is TGTGCCAGCCGAAGGGTCCAGTCGGATGAGCAGTTCTTC. Encoded protein: CASRRVQSDEQFF.

The V call is TRBV20-1, the J call TRBJ2-1, with TRBD2 matching 14 bases. Trimming removed 5 bases from V and 2 bases from J; junction bases left unmatched: 14. This CDR3 is 19 amino acids long. Germline CDR1 and CDR2: DFQATT and SNEGSKA (reference sequence). For the CDR3, the DNA is TGCAGTGCTTTATCCAATGGACTAGCGGGAGGACTCACCTACAATGAGCAGTTCTTC. It is translated as CSALSNGLAGGLTYNEQFF.

The rearrangement joins TRBV7-6 to TRBJ2-3; 7 bases align to TRBD2. CDR1 is SGHVS, CDR2 FNYEAQ, per germline. Unmatched junction bases numbered 6, after V lost 5 bases and J lost 4 bases. The CDR3 has 14 residues. CDR3 sequence reads: CASSPRLAPDTQYF. The CDR3 DNA reads as TGTGCCAGCAGCCCCCGACTAGCCCCAGATACGCAGTATTTT.

This clonotype was found a few times. The V gene is TRBV4-1, the J gene TRBJ1-1; 10 positions match TRBD1. This CDR3 spans 18 amino acids. Germline lookup yields CDR1 MGHRA and CDR2 YSYEKL. V gave up 4 bases and J gave up 4 bases; unmatched junction bases: 15. DNA of the CDR3: TGCGCCAGCAGCCTTCCGGGACAGGGGATCCTCAGGAGCACTGAAGCTTTCTTT. It codes for CASSLPGQGILRSTEAFF.

This clonotype has just a few counts. The DNA for the CDR3 is TGTGCCAGCAGTTTTCTTGCGGGGGGAGAGCAGTTCTTC. It specifies CASSFLAGGEQFF. This chain joins TRBV28 and TRBJ2-1, with 8 bases aligning to TRBD2. The V gene's germline CDR1 is MDHEN and CDR2 SYDVKM. Germline trimming cut 3 bases from V and 10 bases from J; bases unmatched to any gene: 5. The CDR3 is made up of 13 amino acids.

The chain employs TRBV6-2 or TRBV6-3 and TRBJ1-6; the D gene is possibly TRBD1 (5 bases). CDR3 size: 18 residues. The germline gives CDR1 MNHEY, CDR2 SVGEGT. Between the trimmed V and J ends, which lost 2 bases and 4 bases, there was a span of 18 bases. CDR3 in amino acids: CASSYGGLLGTYNSPLHF. The CDR3 DNA reads TGTGCCAGCAGTTACGGGGGACTCCTGGGGACTTATAATTCACCCCTCCACTTT.

Ten or more counts support this clonotype. The rearrangement joins TRBV5-5 to TRBJ1-2; no firm D call. Deletions cut 4 bases from V and 8 bases from J, with 21 bases between. This CDR3 is 15 amino acids long. Germline-derived CDR1 and CDR2 are SGHKS and YYEKEE (reference sequence). The CDR3 region has the DNA TGTGCCAGCAGCCATGCCCTGGCATTCCGTGTGGGCTACACCTTC. It yields the protein CASSHALAFRVGYTF.